The 29 T cell receptor beta chains given below trace back to one sample, sequenced in a study of post-analysis software for immune sequencing data. Study-level results: Relative to controls, patients had a few TRBV segments at higher frequency, with TRBV5-6, TRBV5-1 and TRBV20-1 among these.

These receptors' antigens are unknown. Each TCR beta cDNA library carried unique molecular identifiers. TCRdb used MiXCR to reprocess the PCR reads, holding one entry per CDR3 protein. The sample includes about 820,000 distinct CDR3 sequences, about 50% of them seen just once. Sequenced: blood. Every receptor here comes from a girl aged 10-17 years with multiple sclerosis.

This clonotype was counted once. J is TRBJ1-1 and V is TRBV5-1; no clear D. V lost 4 bases and J 4 bases, leaving 11 bases between the germline ends. Germline V CDR1 and CDR2: SGHRS, YFSETQ. This CDR3 comprises 13 residues. The CDR3 DNA reads TGCGCCAGCAGCCTCCAGGATGGCACTGAAGCTTTCTTT. Its protein product is CASSLQDGTEAFF.

This chain links TRBV7-9 with TRBJ2-1, with TRBD2 matching over 9 bases. Germline V gene lookup returns CDR1 SEHNR and CDR2 FQNEAQ (reference sequence). V shed 6 bases, J shed 2 bases, and the junction held 11 bases outside the gene matches. CDR3 length equals 17 residues. The DNA for the CDR3 is TGTGCCAGCAGTGCCTCCATGACTAGCGGAGCCTACAATGAGCAGTTCTTC. It specifies CASSASMTSGAYNEQFF.

Comment on this clonotype: One junction end does not reproduce the germline sequence, and a read error may be involved. The chain links TRBV6-5 to TRBJ2-7; 10 positions match TRBD2. The CDR3 is made up of 16 amino acids. Germline V gives CDR1 MNHEY, CDR2 SVGAGI. In nucleotides, the CDR3 is TGTGCCAGCAGTAACTCGGGGCTAGCGGGAGCCTACGAGCAGTACTTC. Protein sequence: CASSNSGLAGAYEQYF.

V and J are TRBV29-1 and TRBJ2-5; 7 bases are a match to TRBD1. This CDR3 has 13 amino acids. Germline CDR1 and CDR2: SQVTM and ANQGSEA. The trim removed 5 bases at V and 5 bases at J, leaving 8 bases unmatched. The CDR3 loop is CSVRQGLWETQYF. The DNA for the CDR3 is TGCAGCGTTCGACAGGGTCTTTGGGAGACCCAGTACTTC.

The V call is TRBV12-3 or TRBV12-4, the J call TRBJ1-1; D unresolved. Trimming shortened V by 6 bases and J by 5 bases, and 16 bases separated the two germline ends. The CDR3 is 14 amino acids. CDR3 in amino acids: CASSSRSARTEAFF. The CDR3 coding sequence is TGTGCCAGCAGCTCCAGGTCCGCCAGGACTGAAGCTTTCTTT.

The chain is built from TRBV7-2 and TRBJ2-5; 10 nucleotides match TRBD2. The DNA end favors TRBJ2-7, so the J call may be wrong. The germline V gene encodes CDR1 SGHTA and CDR2 FQGNSA. CDR3 size: 15 residues. CDR3 sequence reads: CASSVSGGSSYEQYF. The CDR3 nucleotides read TGTGCCAGCAGCGTTAGCGGGGGGAGCTCCTACGAGCAGTACTTC.

V gene TRBV11-3 combines with J gene TRBJ2-1; D gene ambiguous. Germline V gene lookup returns CDR1 SGHNT and CDR2 YENEEA. V gave up 1 base and J gave up 8 bases, with 12 bases separating them. The CDR3 runs 14 residues. The CDR3, as DNA: TGTGCCAGCAGCTTAGTGAGTAGCTCCCATGAGCAGTTCTTC. It codes for CASSLVSSSHEQFF.

This clonotype has only a few counts. This chain joins TRBV6-4 and TRBJ2-7; the D gene is possibly TRBD2 (5 bases). CDR1 and CDR2 (germline): MRHNA, SNTAGT. This CDR3 is 15 amino acids long. V was clipped by 6 bases and J by 0 bases, with 15 bases between them. CDR3 nucleotide sequence: TGTGCCAGCAGCCCACCGAGGAGGACCTCCTACGAGCAGTACTTC. Translation: CASSPPRRTSYEQYF.

The chain carries TRBV5-1 and TRBJ1-2, with D perhaps TRBD1 (6 bases). With 2 bases removed from V and 4 bases from J, the gap between germline ends came to 15 bases. The germline gives CDR1 SGHRS, CDR2 YFSETQ. The CDR3 consists of 15 residues. CDR3 region: CASSFCRGTSYGYTF. CDR3 bases: TGCGCCAGCAGCTTTTGCAGGGGTACGAGCTATGGCTACACCTTC.

This clonotype was counted between two and nine times. The chain recombines TRBV20-1 with TRBJ2-7; weak D call: TRBD1 (6 bases). With 0 bases removed from V and 1 base from J, the gap between germline ends came to 13 bases. CDR1 is DFQATT and CDR2 is SNEGSKA in the germline V gene (reference sequence). The CDR3 covers 15 residues. This CDR3 reads CSARETGTLSYEQYF. In DNA form, the CDR3 reads TGCAGTGCTAGAGAAACCGGGACACTGTCCTACGAGCAGTACTTC.

V usage is TRBV2 and J usage is TRBJ2-3; D not resolved. Trimming removed 10 bases at V and 0 bases at J, with 14 bases between. CDR1 SNHLY and CDR2 FYNNEI come from the germline V gene. The CDR3 contains 14 residues. The CDR3: CATKASPSTDTQYF. The CDR3 nucleotides are TGTGCCACCAAGGCCAGTCCCAGCACAGATACGCAGTATTTT.

Of note for this clonotype: A much bigger clone sits one base away, suggesting this may be a read error. This chain links TRBV9 with TRBJ2-3, with 7 bases that match TRBD1. In germline, CDR1 is SGDLS, CDR2 YYNGEE. The CDR3 runs to 12 residues. The CDR3 sequence is CASSVGTGTQYF. In nucleotides, the CDR3 is TGTGCCAGCAGCGTAGGGACAGGTACGCAGTATTTT.

The chain joins TRBV25-1 to TRBJ1-5, with 9 positions matching TRBD1. The length of the CDR3 is 14 residues. V gave up 8 bases and J gave up 4 bases; unmatched junction bases: 6. Germline CDR1 and CDR2: MGHDK and SYGVNS. The CDR3 DNA follows: TGTGCCAGCGAGGGACAGGGACCGAATCAGCCCCAGCATTTT. This translates into CASEGQGPNQPQHF.

This rearrangement joins TRBV29-1 to TRBJ1-1; D is undetermined. The CDR3 runs 13 residues. V lost 3 bases and J 0 bases, leaving 8 bases between the germline ends. The germline V gene encodes CDR1 SQVTM and CDR2 ANQGSEA. Here the CDR3 DNA reads TGCAGCGTTGAGGCCCCGTTGAACACTGAAGCTTTCTTT. This sequence encodes CSVEAPLNTEAFF.

The rearrangement uses TRBV6-2 or TRBV6-3 and TRBJ2-7, with D maybe TRBD2 (6 bases). V was shortened by 10 bases and J by 6 bases, with 16 bases between the two germline ends. This CDR3 comprises 12 residues. Looked up from germline, CDR1 is MNHEY and CDR2 is SVGEGT. CDR3 amino acids: CATLYGGFEQYF. The CDR3 region has the DNA TGTGCCACCTTGTACGGAGGGTTCGAGCAGTACTTC.

V is TRBV4-1 and J is TRBJ2-3; 7 bases are a match to TRBD1. The CDR3 is 16 amino acids. Germline V gene lookup returns CDR1 MGHRA and CDR2 YSYEKL. Trimming took 4 bases from V and 2 from J; bases not matched to a gene: 9. In nucleotides, the CDR3 is TGCGCCAGCAGCCCTTGGGGACAGCGAAACACAGATACGCAGTATTTT. Amino acid sequence: CASSPWGQRNTDTQYF.

The J gene is TRBJ2-3, the V gene TRBV6-1; D gene unclear. Germline CDR1 MNHNS, CDR2 SASEGT. Trimming pared 8 bases from V and 4 bases from J, leaving 16 bases between. This CDR3 region has 14 residues. In nucleotides, the CDR3 is TGTGCCAGCGCAGTAGGTCCAGGCGCAGATACGCAGTATTTT. It is translated as CASAVGPGADTQYF.

This clonotype was counted once. The V call is TRBV27, the J call TRBJ2-7; weak D call: TRBD1 (6 bases). This CDR3 contains 15 residues. Germline V gene data show CDR1 as MNHEY and CDR2 as SMNVEV (reference sequence). V lost 5 bases and J lost 2, with 16 bases in between. CDR3 residues: CASSPWGQGPYEQYF. The CDR3 DNA sequence: TGTGCCAGCAGTCCCTGGGGGCAGGGCCCCTACGAGCAGTACTTC.

The chain recombines TRBV15 with TRBJ2-2, with 7 bases identical to TRBD2. CDR3 length: 15 amino acids. With V trimmed by 1 base and J by 1 base, 0 bases remained unmatched. Germline assignment: CDR1 LNHNV and CDR2 YYDKDF (reference sequence). The CDR3 nucleotides read TGTGCCACCAGCAGAGCTAGCGGGAACACCGGGGAGCTGTTTTTT. It codes for CATSRASGNTGELFF.

The V and J genes are TRBV3-1 and TRBJ1-2; maybe TRBD1 (6 bases). The V gene's germline CDR1 is LGHDT and CDR2 YNNKEL (reference sequence). Trimming stripped 4 bases from V and 6 bases from J, with 21 bases between. The CDR3 spans 16 residues. The DNA of the CDR3 is TGTGCCAGCAGCCTTCAAGCCCCTCGGACAGCTAATGGCTACACCTTC. This encodes CASSLQAPRTANGYTF.

The chain joins TRBV6-4 to TRBJ2-3; D tentatively reads TRBD1 or TRBD2 (5 bases each). There are 14 residues in the CDR3. Germline V gene data show CDR1 as MRHNA and CDR2 as SNTAGT. Between the trimmed V and J ends, which lost 2 bases and 1 base, there was a span of 7 bases. CDR3 bases: TGTGCCAGCAGTGACCTGGGGGGCACAGATACGCAGTATTTT. It is translated as CASSDLGGTDTQYF.

This clonotype has more than one count but fewer than ten. The J gene is TRBJ2-7, the V gene TRBV3-1; maybe TRBD1 (6 bases). The CDR3 contains 15 residues. With 2 bases removed from V and 5 bases from J, the gap between germline ends came to 16 bases. Germline V CDR1 and CDR2: LGHDT, YNNKEL (reference sequence). CDR3 sequence: CASSQRQAGLHEQYF. The CDR3 bases are TGTGCCAGCAGCCAAAGACAGGCAGGTCTCCACGAGCAGTACTTC.

A few counts support this clonotype. The chain carries TRBV5-5 and TRBJ2-1, with D perhaps TRBD1 or TRBD2 (5 bases each). This CDR3 is built from 15 residues. Trimming shortened V by 0 bases and J by 4 bases, and 11 bases separated the two germline ends. The germline CDR1 and CDR2 sequences are SGHKS and YYEKEE (reference sequence). The CDR3 loop is CASSLEGTRYNEQFF. The CDR3 nucleotides are TGTGCCAGCAGCTTGGAGGGGACGAGGTACAATGAGCAGTTCTTC.

In regard to this clonotype: One end of the junction fails to match germline, which may point to a read error. The chain carries TRBV15 and TRBJ2-5, with TRBD1 as a possible D gene (6 bases). The CDR3 is made up of 16 amino acids. From germline, CDR1 is LNHNV and CDR2 YYDKDF (reference sequence). CDR3 coding DNA: TGTGCCGCCAGCAGCTTGGGGAACAGGGACGGGGAGACCCAGTACTTC. Its protein product is CAASSLGNRDGETQYF.

This clonotype was seen just once. An end of the junction differs from the germline gene, which may be a read error. The chain combines TRBV24-1 with TRBJ2-1; TRBD2 matches at 10 bases. Germline V gives CDR1 KGHDR, CDR2 SFDVKD. The CDR3 runs to 16 residues. The CDR3 loop reads CATSEAGTSVYSEQFF. CDR3 DNA: TGTGCCACCAGTGAAGCCGGGACTAGCGTATACAGTGAGCAGTTCTTC.

This clonotype has just a few counts. The CDR3 DNA sequence: TGTGCCAGCACCTCCGGGGGGGCAACTAACTATGGCTACACCTTC. Translated, it gives CASTSGGATNYGYTF. The J gene is TRBJ1-2, the V gene TRBV6-5; possibly TRBD1 for D (6 bases). The CDR3 spans 15 residues. V was pared by 7 bases and J by 0 bases, with 15 bases between. Germline V gene sequence: CDR1 MNHEY, CDR2 SVGAGI.

The chain has TRBV7-2 and TRBJ2-5; TRBD2 matches 7 bases. The J call may be in error: the DNA end matches TRBJ2-7 better. The CDR3 has 16 residues. Germline values: CDR1 SGHTA, CDR2 FQGNSA. The CDR3 region has the DNA TGTGCCAGCAGCTTACCCCGACCGGGGGGAAGGTACGAGCAGTACTTC. It codes for CASSLPRPGGRYEQYF.

The chain is built from TRBV12-5 and TRBJ2-3; D uncertain. The CDR3 sequence is 15 residues long. Germline V gene lookup returns CDR1 LGHNT and CDR2 FRNRAP. V was cut by 5 bases and J by 0 bases, with 12 bases left in between. The CDR3 is CASGTRAPSTDTQYF. The DNA of the CDR3 is TGTGCTAGTGGTACCCGCGCCCCCAGCACAGATACGCAGTATTTT.

This chain uses TRBV20-1 with TRBJ2-1, with TRBD2 matching 14 bases. The CDR3 spans 14 residues. Germline trimming cut 6 bases from V and 12 bases from J; bases unmatched to any gene: 10. Germline CDR1 is DFQATT and CDR2 is SNEGSKA (reference sequence). CDR3 coding DNA: TGCAGTGCGTCCGCGGGACTAGCGGGAGTTCGGCAGTTCTTC. Its protein product is CSASAGLAGVRQFF.